A single sample is the source of the 20 T cell receptor beta chains below, sequenced in a study of blood T cell repertoires in COVID-19. Some clones are missing from TCRdb's copy, which holds only in-frame ones; the method was immunoSEQ multiplex PCR. The table includes 52,000 or so clones, roughly 83% detected once. The specimen was peripheral blood. The receptors come from an older man with active COVID-19.

The chain has TRBV19 and TRBJ2-7; D perhaps matches TRBD2 (6 bases). Germline CDR1 is LNHDA and CDR2 is SQIVND (reference sequence). Trimming cost V 5 bases and J 2 bases, with 16 bases left between them. This CDR3 has 15 amino acids. The CDR3 DNA follows: TGTGCCAGTAGTCCAAGTGGTAGCGGCACCTACGAGCAGTACTTC. It encodes CASSPSGSGTYEQYF. The full variable domain, rest sourced from reference TRBV19 and TRBJ2-7, is DGGITQSPKYLFRKEGQNVTLSCEQNLNHDAMYWYRQDPGQGLRLIYYSQIVNDFQKGDIAEGYSVSREKKESFPLTVTSAQKNPTAFYLCASSPSGSGTYEQYFGPGTRLTVT.

The J gene is TRBJ2-7, the V gene TRBV11-2; a possible D gene is TRBD1 (6 bases). V was pared by 0 bases and J by 6 bases, with 9 bases between. The V gene's germline CDR1 is SGHAT and CDR2 FQNNGV. This CDR3 has 13 amino acids. The CDR3 bases are TGTGCCAGCAGCTTAGACAGGGGAATCGAGCAGTACTTC. Amino acid sequence: CASSLDRGIEQYF.

The V call is TRBV4-3, the J call TRBJ1-2; D is unresolved. In germline, CDR1 is LGHNA, CDR2 YSLEER. Trimming took 2 bases from V and 5 from J, leaving 9 bases between them. The CDR3 sequence is 13 residues long. CDR3 in amino acids: CASSQSAGYGYTF. The CDR3 nucleotides are TGCGCCAGCAGCCAATCCGCGGGGTATGGCTACACCTTC.

This chain joins TRBV6-5 and TRBJ1-5; D ambiguous. The CDR3 totals 13 residues. The V and J ends lost 0 bases and 7 bases respectively, with 7 bases between them. Per the germline V gene, CDR1 is MNHEY and CDR2 is SVGAGI. CDR3 loop: CASSYSAEQPQHF. The CDR3 DNA is TGTGCCAGCAGTTACTCAGCGGAGCAGCCCCAGCATTTT.

The table lists this clone with a few counts. The genes are TRBV7-2 and TRBJ2-1; 7 bases match TRBD1. The CDR3 is 13 amino acids. V gave up 4 bases and J gave up 7 bases; unmatched junction bases: 4. The germline V gene has CDR1 SGHTA and CDR2 FQGNSA. The chain's CDR3 is CASSSDRVNEQFF. In nucleotides, the CDR3 is TGTGCCAGCAGCTCCGACAGGGTAAATGAGCAGTTCTTC.

The genes are TRBV3-1 (or the pseudogene TRBV3-2) and TRBJ2-2; D not certain. Germline V CDR1 and CDR2: LGHDT, YNNKEL (reference sequence). V lost 3 bases, J lost 4 bases, and 21 bases lay in between. The length of the CDR3 is 18 residues. The CDR3 sequence: CASSHAPVAEICTGELFF. The CDR3 DNA sequence: TGTGCCAGCAGCCACGCCCCCGTGGCAGAAATATGCACCGGGGAGCTGTTTTTT.

This chain links TRBV29-1 with TRBJ2-2, with 7 bases fitting TRBD1. J gave up 2 bases and V 5 bases, and 5 bases lay outside the gene matches. Germline V lookup: CDR1 SQVTM, CDR2 ANQGSEA. The CDR3 contains 14 residues. CDR3 nucleotide sequence: TGCAGCGTTCGGGACAGATTAAACACCGGGGAGCTGTTTTTT. Translation: CSVRDRLNTGELFF.

The chain employs TRBV9 and TRBJ2-7; 9 nucleotides agree with TRBD1. The CDR3 has 15 residues. After removal of 3 bases from V and 2 bases from J, the junction contained 6 bases not matched to a gene. Germline CDR1 SGDLS, CDR2 YYNGEE. Here the CDR3 reads CASSAQQGAAYEQYF. CDR3 DNA sequence: TGTGCCAGCAGCGCCCAACAGGGGGCAGCCTACGAGCAGTACTTC.

The genes are TRBV7-2 and TRBJ2-3, with TRBD2 identical over 15 bases. The CDR3 extends over 17 amino acids. In germline, CDR1 is SGHTA, CDR2 FQGNSA. The trim removed 8 bases at V and 5 bases at J, leaving 11 bases unmatched. CDR3 amino acids: CASGWTSGRALGDTQYF. DNA for the CDR3: TGTGCCAGCGGGTGGACTAGCGGGAGGGCCCTCGGAGATACGCAGTATTTT.

This clone was counted many times. This sequence joins TRBV25-1 and TRBJ2-7, with 8 bases fitting TRBD1. Trimming cost V 6 bases and J 4 bases; bases outside gene matches: 8. The CDR3 is made up of 14 amino acids. In germline, CDR1 is MGHDK, CDR2 SYGVNS. The CDR3, as DNA: TGTGCCAGCAGCGCCGGGACAGGACTATACGAGCAGTACTTC. The encoded protein is CASSAGTGLYEQYF.

The chain joins TRBV5-1 to TRBJ2-7, with D perhaps matching TRBD2 (6 bases). The CDR3 is 14 amino acids. Germline loops: CDR1 SGHRS, CDR2 YFSETQ. Between the trimmed V and J ends, which lost 0 bases and 6 bases, there was a span of 13 bases. CDR3 bases: TGCGCCAGCAGCTTGGGCGCGGGGTCTTTCGAGCAGTACTTC. It encodes CASSLGAGSFEQYF.

The chain carries TRBV19 and TRBJ2-6; D gene unclear. The V gene lost 3 bases and the J gene lost 0 bases, with 6 bases spanning the gap. In germline, CDR1 is LNHDA, CDR2 SQIVND (reference sequence). The CDR3 is 15 residues long. In DNA, the CDR3 is TGTGCCAGTAGTATCCGAGACTCTGGGGCCAACGTCCTGACTTTC. Its protein product is CASSIRDSGANVLTF. The whole variable domain, remainder taken from reference TRBV19 and TRBJ2-6, is DGGITQSPKYLFRKEGQNVTLSCEQNLNHDAMYWYRQDPGQGLRLIYYSQIVNDFQKGDIAEGYSVSREKKESFPLTVTSAQKNPTAFYLCASSIRDSGANVLTFGAGSRLTVL.

This chain uses TRBV5-1 with TRBJ2-1, with 12 bases that match TRBD1. This CDR3 contains 15 residues. V trimming: 7 bases; J trimming: 10 bases; junction bases outside the gene matches: 12. From germline, CDR1 is SGHRS and CDR2 YFSETQ. This CDR3 is CASQSGTGGAGEQFF. Here the CDR3 DNA reads TGCGCCAGCCAGTCTGGGACAGGGGGCGCGGGGGAGCAGTTCTTC.

The chain has TRBV5-1 and TRBJ1-2, with a weak D call TRBD1 (5 bases). The length of the CDR3 is 14 residues. Trimming took off 0 bases at V and 0 bases at J, with 6 bases between the two ends. Per germline, CDR1 SGHRS and CDR2 YFSETQ. CDR3: CASSLDRSNYGYTF. The CDR3 DNA reads as TGCGCCAGCAGCTTGGACAGGTCTAACTATGGCTACACCTTC.

The rearrangement joins TRBV2 to TRBJ2-7; TRBD2 might be the D (6 bases). Looked up from germline, CDR1 is SNHLY and CDR2 is FYNNEI. The CDR3 extends over 14 amino acids. V was clipped by 7 bases and J by 4 bases, with 17 bases between them. In DNA form, the CDR3 reads TGTGCCAGCACCGGCGGTGCAGGGAGGTACGAGCAGTACTTC. Amino acids: CASTGGAGRYEQYF.

The table lists this clone with a few counts. The chain employs TRBV7-2 and TRBJ1-1; the D gene is possibly TRBD1 (5 bases). V lost 0 bases and J 6 bases, leaving 11 bases between the germline ends. The CDR3 consists of 14 residues. Germline CDR1 is SGHTA and CDR2 is FQGNSA. The CDR3 region has the DNA TGTGCCAGCAGCTTAGCGGGGGGAGGGGCTGAAGCTTTCTTT. Translated, it gives CASSLAGGGAEAFF.

The rearrangement joins TRBV3-1 (or the pseudogene TRBV3-2) to TRBJ2-4, with 8 positions matching TRBD2. V lost 6 bases, J lost 7 bases, and 2 bases stayed unmatched. Germline CDR1 LGHDT, CDR2 YNNKEL (reference sequence). CDR3 length: 12 residues. CDR3 loop: CASSRLANIQYF. CDR3 sequence (DNA): TGTGCCAGCAGTCGACTAGCGAACATTCAGTACTTC.

This clone was observed once. J is TRBJ1-3 and V is TRBV6-5; D is unresolved. This CDR3 region has 14 residues. Germline CDR1 MNHEY, CDR2 SVGAGI. Trimming left V 7 bases short and J 0 bases short, with 10 bases between. The CDR3 bases are TGTGCCAGCATGAGCACTCTCTCTGGAAACACCATATATTTT. Encoded protein: CASMSTLSGNTIYF.

The chain joins TRBV11-2 to TRBJ2-5; TRBD2 aligns across 8 bases. J was trimmed by 5 bases and V by 2 bases; bases with no gene match: 7. Germline-derived CDR1 and CDR2 are SGHAT and FQNNGV. The CDR3 consists of 15 residues. Written as DNA, the CDR3 is TGTGCCAGCAGCTTATTCGGAGCGGGGGAGGAGACCCAGTACTTC. Translating gives CASSLFGAGEETQYF.

The gene calls are TRBV29-1 and TRBJ2-3, with TRBD2 identical over 7 bases. CDR3 size: 15 residues. Germline values: CDR1 SQVTM, CDR2 ANQGSEA. J was trimmed by 3 bases and V by 5 bases; bases with no gene match: 11. CDR3 amino acids: CSVRFRGEITDTQYF. The CDR3 nucleotides are TGCAGCGTTAGGTTCCGGGGGGAAATAACAGATACGCAGTATTTT.